This T cell receptor beta chain comes out of a study of T cells after yellow fever vaccination. Findings of the study overall: Subsequent to the booster, the majority of primary-vaccination clones reappeared (roughly 96% CD4, 85% to 90% CD8). CD4 and CD8 compartments shared a small share of clonotypes.

The CDR3 totals 15 residues. Germline V lookup: CDR1 DFQATT, CDR2 SNEGSKA (reference sequence). Deletions cut 1 base from V and 0 bases from J, with 12 bases between. Notes on this clonotype: Its cognate antigen is unknown.

A 5'RACE template-switching step, the method used to make TCR cDNA, added a universal primer site and UMIs. TCRdb reprocessed the 5' RACE reads via MiXCR and lists one record per CDR3 protein. The sample has some 340,000 distinct CDR3 sequences; about 11% are singletons. V and J are TRBV20-1 and TRBJ1-2, with D hard to call. This clonotype was obtained from a man between 18 and 35 years old who received the YFV17D yellow fever vaccine. Specimen: CD4+ T cells sorted from PBMCs, collected 45 days after the yellow fever booster vaccination. CDR3 DNA sequence: TGCAGTGCTAGAGTAGTGAACAGTCCTAACTATGGCTACACCTTC. Its protein is CSARVVNSPNYGYTF.